This is a list of T cell receptor beta chains from one sample in a study of T cells after yellow fever vaccination. TCRdb reanalysed the 5' RACE reads using MiXCR and keeps one entry per CDR3 protein. The sample yields about 400,000 distinct CDR3 sequences, 6.2% seen once. This specimen consisted of PBMCs, obtained 5 days after the yellow fever booster vaccination. The receptor set was obtained from a man younger than 45 who received the YFV17D yellow fever vaccine. CDR3s include the opening cysteine and the closing phenylalanine or tryptophan. A D gene is named only where the DNA matches it firmly. Clone size is stated in some rows and not others, as once, few, many or a class when expanded.

>TRBJ2-1|NA|TRBV18|few
CASSGRGTTLNEQFF
TGTGCCAGCTCGGGTCGGGGCACAACCCTAAATGAGCAGTTCTTC
>TRBJ1-1|NA|TRBV19|NA
CASRSKRLEAFF
TGTGCCAGTAGGTCGAAGAGGCTGGAAGCTTTCTTT
>TRBJ2-1|NA|TRBV20-1|many
CSARNPAEQFF
TGCAGTGCTAGAAACCCCGCTGAGCAGTTCTTC
>TRBJ2-4|NA|TRBV14|many
CASSQDFGIQYF
TGTGCCAGCAGCCAAGATTTTGGCATTCAGTACTTC
>TRBJ1-5|TRBD1|TRBV15|NA
CATSPDRGGQPQHF
TGTGCCACCAGCCCTGACAGGGGCGGTCAGCCCCAGCATTTT
>TRBJ2-1|NA|TRBV20-1|NA
CIWGEGAGNEQFF
TGCATCTGGGGCGAGGGGGCGGGAAATGAGCAGTTCTTC
>TRBJ2-2|NA|TRBV9|many
CASRTQPGELFF
TGTGCCAGCAGGACCCAGCCCGGGGAGCTGTTTTTT
>TRBJ2-5|TRBD2|TRBV6-2/TRBV6-3|many
CASSYSPTSGSETQYF
TGTGCCAGCAGTTACTCGCCCACTAGCGGGAGTGAGACCCAGTACTTC
>TRBJ2-3|TRBD2|TRBV28|few
CASNIKPGLAADTQYF
TGTGCCAGCAACATAAAACCGGGACTAGCGGCAGATACGCAGTATTTT
>TRBJ2-1|NA|TRBV24-1|NA
CATSERDREQFF
TGTGCCACCAGTGAGCGGGACCGCGAGCAGTTCTTC
>TRBJ1-3|NA|TRBV29-1|NA
CSVDSGNTIYF
TGCAGCGTTGACTCTGGAAACACCATATATTTT
>TRBJ2-1|NA|TRBV7-2|NA
CASSLGKGNEQFF
TGTGCCAGCAGCCTCGGTAAGGGTAATGAGCAGTTCTTC
>TRBJ2-5|TRBD2|TRBV6-1|NA
CASIGTSGSLETQYF
TGTGCCAGCATCGGGACTAGCGGGAGCCTAGAGACCCAGTACTTC
>TRBJ2-5|NA|TRBV19|many
CASSKNQETQYF
TGTGCCAGTAGTAAAAACCAAGAGACCCAGTACTTC
>TRBJ2-7|NA|TRBV5-1|NA
CASSLRGDRDYEQYF
TGCGCCAGCAGTTTGCGGGGGGACAGGGATTACGAGCAGTACTTC
>TRBJ1-4|NA|TRBV9|many
CASSNYSEKLFF
TGTGCCAGCTCAAACTACAGTGAAAAACTGTTTTTT
>TRBJ2-5|TRBD2|TRBV18|NA
CASSVAGGLTQETQYF
TGTGCCAGCTCGGTAGCGGGAGGACTTACTCAAGAGACCCAGTACTTC
>TRBJ2-7|TRBD2|TRBV4-1|few
CASSQVGTNSHRYEQYF
TGCGCCAGCAGCCAAGTGGGGACTAATTCACACCGCTACGAGCAGTACTTC
>TRBJ2-7|NA|TRBV4-3|few
CASSQDQGHEQYF
TGCGCCAGCAGCCAAGACCAGGGACACGAGCAGTACTTC